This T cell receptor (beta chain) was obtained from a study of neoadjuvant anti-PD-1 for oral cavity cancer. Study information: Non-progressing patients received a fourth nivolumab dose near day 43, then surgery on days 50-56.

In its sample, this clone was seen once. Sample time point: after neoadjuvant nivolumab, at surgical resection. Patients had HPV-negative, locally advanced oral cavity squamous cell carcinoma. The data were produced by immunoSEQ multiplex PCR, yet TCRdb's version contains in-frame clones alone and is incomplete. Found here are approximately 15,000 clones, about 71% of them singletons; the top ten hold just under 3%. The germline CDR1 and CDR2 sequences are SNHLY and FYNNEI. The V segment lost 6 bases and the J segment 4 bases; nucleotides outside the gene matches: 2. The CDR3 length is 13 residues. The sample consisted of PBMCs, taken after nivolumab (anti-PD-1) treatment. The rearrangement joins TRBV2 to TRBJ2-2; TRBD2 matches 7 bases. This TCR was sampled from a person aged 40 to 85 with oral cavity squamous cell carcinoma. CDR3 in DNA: TGTGCCAGCAGGGGAGGGACCACCGGGGAGCTGTTTTTT. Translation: CASRGGTTGELFF.